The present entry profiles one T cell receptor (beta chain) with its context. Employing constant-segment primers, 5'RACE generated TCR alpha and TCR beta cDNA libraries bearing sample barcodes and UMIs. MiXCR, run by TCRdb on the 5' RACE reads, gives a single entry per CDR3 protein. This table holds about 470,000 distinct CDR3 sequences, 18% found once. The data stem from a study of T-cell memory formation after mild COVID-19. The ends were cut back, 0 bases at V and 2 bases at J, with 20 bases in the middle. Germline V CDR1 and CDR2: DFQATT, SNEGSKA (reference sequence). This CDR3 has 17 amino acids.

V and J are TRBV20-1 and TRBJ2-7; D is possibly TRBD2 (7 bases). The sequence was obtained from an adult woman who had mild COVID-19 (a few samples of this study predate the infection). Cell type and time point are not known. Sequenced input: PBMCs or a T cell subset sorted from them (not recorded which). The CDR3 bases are TGCAGTGCTAGAGATGCTAGGGGGAGGGCCCTAACCTACGAGCAGTACTTC. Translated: CSARDARGRALTYEQYF.